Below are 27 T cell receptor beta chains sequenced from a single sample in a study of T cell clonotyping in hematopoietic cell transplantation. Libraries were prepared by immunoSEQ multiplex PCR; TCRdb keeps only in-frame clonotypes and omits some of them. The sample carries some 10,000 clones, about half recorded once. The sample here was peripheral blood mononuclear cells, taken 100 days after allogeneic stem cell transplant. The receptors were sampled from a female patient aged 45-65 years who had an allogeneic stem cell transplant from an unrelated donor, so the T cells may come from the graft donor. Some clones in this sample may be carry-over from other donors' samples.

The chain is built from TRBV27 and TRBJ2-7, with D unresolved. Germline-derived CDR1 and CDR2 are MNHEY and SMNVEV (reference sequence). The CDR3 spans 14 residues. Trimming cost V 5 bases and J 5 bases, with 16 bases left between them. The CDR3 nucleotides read TGTGCCAGCAGTCGCACAGTGATCGGGCACGAGCAGTACTTC. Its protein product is CASSRTVIGHEQYF.

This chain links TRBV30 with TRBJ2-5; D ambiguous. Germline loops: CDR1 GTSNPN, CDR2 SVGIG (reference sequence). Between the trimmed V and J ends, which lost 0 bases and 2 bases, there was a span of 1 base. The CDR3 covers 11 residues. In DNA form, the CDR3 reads TGTGCCTGGAGTGTACAAGAGACCCAGTACTTC. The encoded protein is CAWSVQETQYF.

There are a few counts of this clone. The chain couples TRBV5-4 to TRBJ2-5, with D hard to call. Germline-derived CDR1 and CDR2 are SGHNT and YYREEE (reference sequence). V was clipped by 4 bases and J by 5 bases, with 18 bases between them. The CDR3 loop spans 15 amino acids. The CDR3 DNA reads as TGTGCCAGCAGCCGCCCGGGCAGCGTCAGGGAGACCCAGTACTTC. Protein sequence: CASSRPGSVRETQYF.

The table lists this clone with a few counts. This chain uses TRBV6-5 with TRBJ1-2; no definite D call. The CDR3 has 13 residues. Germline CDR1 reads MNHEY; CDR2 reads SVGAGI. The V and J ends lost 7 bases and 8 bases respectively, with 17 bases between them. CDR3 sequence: CASTQVWAQGYTF. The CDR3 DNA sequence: TGTGCCAGCACCCAGGTGTGGGCTCAGGGCTACACCTTC.

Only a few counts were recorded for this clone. CDR3 region: CASSQVSSNYGYTF. As DNA, the CDR3 is TGCGCCAGCAGCCAAGTTTCCTCTAACTATGGCTACACCTTC. J is TRBJ1-2 and V is TRBV4-3; D is unresolved. Deletions cut 1 base from V and 0 bases from J, with 6 bases between. The CDR3 is 14 residues long. Germline CDR1 LGHNA, CDR2 YSLEER.

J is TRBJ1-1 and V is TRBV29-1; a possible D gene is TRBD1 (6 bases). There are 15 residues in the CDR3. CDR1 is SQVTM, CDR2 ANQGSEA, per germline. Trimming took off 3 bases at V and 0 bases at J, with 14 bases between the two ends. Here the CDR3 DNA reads TGCAGCGTTGAGTACCATGGGACACTGAACACTGAAGCTTTCTTT. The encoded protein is CSVEYHGTLNTEAFF.

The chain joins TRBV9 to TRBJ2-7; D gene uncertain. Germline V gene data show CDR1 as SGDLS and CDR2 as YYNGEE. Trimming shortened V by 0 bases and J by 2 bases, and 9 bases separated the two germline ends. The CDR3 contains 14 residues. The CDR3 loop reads CASSVGSFTYEQYF. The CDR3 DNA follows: TGTGCCAGCAGCGTAGGTAGCTTTACCTACGAGCAGTACTTC.

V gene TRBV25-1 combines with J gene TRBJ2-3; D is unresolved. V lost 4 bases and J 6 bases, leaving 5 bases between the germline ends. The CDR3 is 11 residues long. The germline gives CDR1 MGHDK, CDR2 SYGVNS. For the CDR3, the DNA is TGTGCCAGCAGTGGGTTGGATACGCAGTATTTT. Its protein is CASSGLDTQYF.

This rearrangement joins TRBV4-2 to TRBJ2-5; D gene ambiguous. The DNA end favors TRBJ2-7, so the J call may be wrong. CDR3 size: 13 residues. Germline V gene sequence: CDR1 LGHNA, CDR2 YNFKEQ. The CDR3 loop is CASSQDVEYEQYF. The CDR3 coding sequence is TGTGCCAGCAGCCAAGATGTGGAATACGAGCAGTACTTC.

DNA for the CDR3: TGCAGCGCCGAGGACAGGGGGGACTATGGCTACACCTTC. It yields the protein CSAEDRGDYGYTF. This chain connects TRBV29-1 to TRBJ1-2; 10 bases line up with TRBD1. The CDR3 length is 13 residues. J gave up 3 bases and V 7 bases, and 5 bases lay outside the gene matches. Looked up from germline, CDR1 is SQVTM and CDR2 is ANQGSEA.

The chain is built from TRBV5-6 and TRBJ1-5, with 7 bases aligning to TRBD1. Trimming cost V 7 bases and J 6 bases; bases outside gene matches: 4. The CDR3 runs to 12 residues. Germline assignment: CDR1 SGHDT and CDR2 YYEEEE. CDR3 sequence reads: CASPYRGQPQHF. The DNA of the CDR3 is TGTGCCAGCCCCTACAGGGGTCAGCCCCAGCATTTT.

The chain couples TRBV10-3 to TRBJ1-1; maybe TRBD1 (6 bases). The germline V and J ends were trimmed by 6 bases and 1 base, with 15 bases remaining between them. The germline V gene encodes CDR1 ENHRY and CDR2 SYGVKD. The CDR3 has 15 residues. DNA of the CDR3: TGTGCCATCAGGACCCCAGACAGGCAGAACACTGAAGCTTTCTTT. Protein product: CAIRTPDRQNTEAFF.

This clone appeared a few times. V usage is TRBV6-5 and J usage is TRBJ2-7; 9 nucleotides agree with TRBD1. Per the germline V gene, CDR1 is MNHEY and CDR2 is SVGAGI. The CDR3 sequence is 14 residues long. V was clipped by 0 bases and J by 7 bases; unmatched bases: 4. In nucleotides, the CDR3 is TGTGCCAGCAGTTACTCACAGGGGGCTAGGGAGCAGTACTTC. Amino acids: CASSYSQGAREQYF.

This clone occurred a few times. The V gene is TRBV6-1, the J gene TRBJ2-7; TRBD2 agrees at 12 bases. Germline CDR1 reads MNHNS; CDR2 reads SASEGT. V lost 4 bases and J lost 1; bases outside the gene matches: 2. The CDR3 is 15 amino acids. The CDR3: CASSALAGGSYEQYF. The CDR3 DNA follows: TGTGCCAGCAGTGCACTAGCGGGGGGATCCTACGAGCAGTACTTC.

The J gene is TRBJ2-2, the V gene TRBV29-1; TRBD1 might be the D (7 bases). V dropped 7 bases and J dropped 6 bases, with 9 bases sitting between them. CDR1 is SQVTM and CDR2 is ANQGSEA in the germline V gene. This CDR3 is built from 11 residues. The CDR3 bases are TGCAGCGGCAGGGGGGCCGGGGAGCTGTTTTTT. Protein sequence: CSGRGAGELFF.

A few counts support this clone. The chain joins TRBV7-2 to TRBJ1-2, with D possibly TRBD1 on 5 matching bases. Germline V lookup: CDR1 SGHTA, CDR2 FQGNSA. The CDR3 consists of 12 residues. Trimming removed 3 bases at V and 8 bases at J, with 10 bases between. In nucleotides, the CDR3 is TGTGCCAGCAGCTTTGGGGGGGACGGCTACACCTTC. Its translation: CASSFGGDGYTF.

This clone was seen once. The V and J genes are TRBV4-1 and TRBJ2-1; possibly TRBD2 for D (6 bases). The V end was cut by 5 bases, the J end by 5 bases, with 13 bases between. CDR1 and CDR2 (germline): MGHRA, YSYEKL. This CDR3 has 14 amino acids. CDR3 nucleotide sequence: TGCGCCAGCAGCTCGGGACTCTCAAACAATGAGCAGTTCTTC. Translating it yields CASSSGLSNNEQFF.

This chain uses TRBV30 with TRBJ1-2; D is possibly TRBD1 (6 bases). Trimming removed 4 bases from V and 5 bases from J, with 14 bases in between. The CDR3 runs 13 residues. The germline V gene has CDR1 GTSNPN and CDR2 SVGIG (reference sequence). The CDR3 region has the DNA TGTGCCTGGAACAGGGAGGTACGGTATGGCTACACCTTC. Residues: CAWNREVRYGYTF.

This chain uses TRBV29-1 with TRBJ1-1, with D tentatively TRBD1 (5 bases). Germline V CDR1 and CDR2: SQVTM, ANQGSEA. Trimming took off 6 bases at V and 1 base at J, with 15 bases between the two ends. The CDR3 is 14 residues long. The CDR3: CSVGPGRRNTEAFF. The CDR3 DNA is TGCAGCGTGGGCCCGGGACGGAGGAACACTGAAGCTTTCTTT.

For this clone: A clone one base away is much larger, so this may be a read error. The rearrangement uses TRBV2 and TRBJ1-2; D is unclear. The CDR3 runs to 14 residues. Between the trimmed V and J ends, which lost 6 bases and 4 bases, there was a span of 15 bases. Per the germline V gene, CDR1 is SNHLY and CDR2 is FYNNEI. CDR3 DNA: TGTGCCAGCAGAGACCCAGAGGATTCCTATGGCTACACCTTC. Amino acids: CASRDPEDSYGYTF.

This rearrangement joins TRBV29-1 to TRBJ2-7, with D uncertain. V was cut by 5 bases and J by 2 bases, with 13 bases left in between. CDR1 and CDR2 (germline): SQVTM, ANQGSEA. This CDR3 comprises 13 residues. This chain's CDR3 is CSVHGQSPYEQYF. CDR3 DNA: TGCAGCGTTCATGGTCAGTCCCCCTACGAGCAGTACTTC.

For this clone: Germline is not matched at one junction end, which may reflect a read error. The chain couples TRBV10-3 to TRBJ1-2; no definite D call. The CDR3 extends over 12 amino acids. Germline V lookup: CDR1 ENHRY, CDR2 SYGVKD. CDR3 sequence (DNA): TGTGCCATCAGTGACAGGAACTGTGGCTACACCTTC. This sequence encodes CAISDRNCGYTF.

The CDR3 nucleotides are TGCGCCAGCAGCAACCGGGACAGGACCTACGAGCAGTACTTC. Translated, it gives CASSNRDRTYEQYF. The chain carries TRBV5-1 and TRBJ2-7; 8 bases are shared with TRBD1. The CDR3 is 14 residues long. CDR1 SGHRS and CDR2 YFSETQ come from the germline V gene. J lost 2 bases, V lost 4 bases, and 5 bases had no gene match. Using reference TRBV5-1 and TRBJ2-7 for the parts outside the CDR3, the full variable domain is KAGVTQTPRYLIKTRGQQVTLSCSPISGHRSVSWYQQTPGQGLQFLFEYFSETQRNKGNFPGRFSGRQFSNSRSEMNVSTLELGDSALYLCASSNRDRTYEQYFGPGTRLTVT.

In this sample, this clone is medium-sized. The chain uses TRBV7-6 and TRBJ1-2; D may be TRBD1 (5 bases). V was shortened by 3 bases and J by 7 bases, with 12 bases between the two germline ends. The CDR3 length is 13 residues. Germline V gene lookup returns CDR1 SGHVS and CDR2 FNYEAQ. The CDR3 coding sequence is TGTGCCAGCAGCTTGAATCCAGGGAGTGGCTACACCTTC. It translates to CASSLNPGSGYTF.

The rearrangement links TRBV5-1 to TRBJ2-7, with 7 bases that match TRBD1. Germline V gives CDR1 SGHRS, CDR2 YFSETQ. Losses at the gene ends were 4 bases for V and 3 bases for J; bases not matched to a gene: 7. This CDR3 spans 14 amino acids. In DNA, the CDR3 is TGCGCCAGCAGCCCCGGGGACAGAGACTACGAGCAGTACTTC. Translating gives CASSPGDRDYEQYF.

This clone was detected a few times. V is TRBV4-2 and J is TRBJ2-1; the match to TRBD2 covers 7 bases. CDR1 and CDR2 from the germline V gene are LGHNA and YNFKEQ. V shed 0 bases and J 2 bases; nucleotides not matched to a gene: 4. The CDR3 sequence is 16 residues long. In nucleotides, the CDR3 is TGTGCCAGCAGCCAAGAGGCGGGAGACCCCTACAATGAGCAGTTCTTC. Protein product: CASSQEAGDPYNEQFF.

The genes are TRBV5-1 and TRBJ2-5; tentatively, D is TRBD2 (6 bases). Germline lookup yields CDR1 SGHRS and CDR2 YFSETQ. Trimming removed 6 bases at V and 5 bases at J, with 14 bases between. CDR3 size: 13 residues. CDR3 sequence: CASMPGSGETQYF. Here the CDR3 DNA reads TGCGCCAGCATGCCCGGGAGTGGCGAGACCCAGTACTTC.